Shown below are 2 T cell receptor beta chains from a single sample sequenced in a study of T cells in Graves' hyperthyroidism and ophthalmopathy. Amplified TCR beta CDR3 regions derived from RNA transcripts. A first-round RT-PCR of the TCR CDR3 used the HTBI primer set. MiXCR, applied by TCRdb to the multiplex PCR reads, yields one record per CDR3 protein. The sample contains roughly 500,000 distinct CDR3 sequences, 46% of which appear only once. Sequencing was carried out using peripheral blood or thyroid tissue (not recorded which). Receptors originate from an adult woman with Graves' disease, either hyperthyroidism or ophthalmopathy (not recorded which).

This clonotype came up many times. The chain links TRBV7-9 to TRBJ1-5; the match to TRBD1 covers 11 bases. The CDR3 contains 18 residues. With V trimmed by 3 bases and J by 3 bases, 10 bases remained unmatched. From germline, CDR1 is SEHNR and CDR2 FQNEAQ (reference sequence). The CDR3 here is CASSFGPGQGVNNQPQHF. The CDR3 nucleotides read TGTGCCAGCAGCTTTGGCCCGGGACAGGGGGTAAACAATCAGCCCCAGCATTTT. Supplemented by reference TRBV7-9 and TRBJ1-5, the full variable domain reads DTGVSQNPRHKITKRGQNVTFRCDPISEHNRLYWYRQTLGQGPEFLTYFQNEAQLEKSRLLSDRFSAERPKGSFSTLEIQRTEQGDSAMYLCASSFGPGQGVNNQPQHFGDGTRLSIL.

This clonotype appeared many times. This chain connects TRBV27 to TRBJ1-2; D unresolved. This CDR3 has 13 residues. Between the trimmed V and J ends, which lost 0 bases and 7 bases, there was a span of 9 bases. Looked up from germline, CDR1 is MNHEY and CDR2 is SMNVEV (reference sequence). Written as DNA, the CDR3 is TGTGCCAGCAGTTTATCCGGGGTCGGTGGCTACACCTTC. Translating it yields CASSLSGVGGYTF.